This paragraph reports one TCR beta chain. The record originates from a study of blood T cell repertoires in COVID-19. Overall study context: T cells, B-cell-depleted T cells, or PBMCs supplied cDNA or gDNA.

CDR3 length: 15 residues. The germline V and J ends were trimmed by 2 bases and 1 base, with 11 bases remaining between them. Germline loops: CDR1 SGHAT, CDR2 FQNNGV. As processed by the authors: Estimates of nucleated cell counts were drawn from the amplification of reference gene primers. The assay was immunoSEQ multiplex PCR, and TCRdb's table has in-frame clones only and misses some. The DNA was the basis for D and trimming; V, J and clone size are from that table. The sample shows over 200,000 clones, over 75% of them seen only once. Sequencing was performed on peripheral blood. This sequence was found in a man aged 35 to 55 with active or convalescent COVID-19. The rearrangement uses TRBV11-2 and TRBJ1-1; tentative D call: TRBD1 (5 bases). The CDR3 protein is CASSLSTGANTEAFF. For the CDR3, the DNA is TGTGCCAGCAGCTTAAGCACTGGGGCGAACACTGAAGCTTTCTTT.